Included here is one TCR beta chain sequence, with context. Its antigen remains unknown. This entry belongs to a study of cytomegalovirus exposure and HLA in healthy donors. About the research overall: Counted in an early data release were about 85 million unique TCRs from HLA-typed donors.

Notes on the study in general: A later analysis appeared to link common viral pathogens to several of the most significant clusters. Presence/absence analyses rested on an assumption that sequencing depth was roughly uniform across donors.

These donors, healthy bone marrow donors, were studied. Losses at the gene ends were 5 bases for V and 2 bases for J; bases not matched to a gene: 3. Looked up from germline, CDR1 is SGHTA and CDR2 is FQGNSA. This CDR3 region has 15 residues. The PCR used 60 Vbeta and 13 Jbeta primers. Some clones are missing from TCRdb's copy, which holds only in-frame ones; the method was immunoSEQ multiplex PCR. The sample gives approximately 130,000 clones, over 65% of which show up once; less than 2% is in the top ten. The chain links TRBV7-2 to TRBJ2-7; TRBD2 aligns across 13 bases. Specimen: PBMCs. This sequence was found in a man aged 35-49 years in good health and CMV-seronegative. For the CDR3, the DNA is TGTGCCAGCAGCGAGGGGACTAGCGGGGCCTACGAGCAGTACTTC. Its translation is CASSEGTSGAYEQYF.